Detailed here is one T cell receptor (beta chain). The data derive from a study of blood T cell repertoires in COVID-19. Across the whole study: Spain, Italy and the United States supplied samples that represented acute and convalescent COVID-19. PBMCs, B-cell-depleted T cells, or T cells were the source of the cDNA or gDNA that made up the material.

Germline values: CDR1 LNHDA, CDR2 SQIVND (reference sequence). V was cut by 1 base and J by 7 bases, with 11 bases left in between. The CDR3 sequence is 14 residues long. Original data processing: Reference gene primer amplification gave estimated nucleated cell counts. Sequenced by immunoSEQ multiplex PCR; TCRdb stores in-frame clones only, minus some. Clonal size and the V and J genes are those of that table, whereas D and trimming came from the DNA. The table includes fewer than 500,000 clones, 85% to 90% detected once. The genes are TRBV19 and TRBJ1-5; D gene ambiguous. This sequence was found in a woman in her twenties or thirties with acute or convalescent COVID-19. The specimen sequenced was peripheral blood. The CDR3 spells CASSIAQAGQPQHF. The CDR3 DNA reads as TGTGCCAGTAGTATAGCCCAGGCTGGGCAGCCCCAGCATTTT.